The rows below give T cell receptor beta chains drawn from one sample of a study of blood T cell repertoires in COVID-19. TCRdb's table, derived via immunoSEQ multiplex PCR, lists solely in-frame clones and lacks some. The data contain a few hundred thousand clones, 90% of them singletons. Sequenced: PBMCs or T cells enriched from blood (not recorded which). The source of these receptors is a woman in her late teens or twenties with acute COVID-19. Both conserved end residues are part of each CDR3. Fields, in order: J gene, V gene, clone size, D gene, CDR3 DNA, CDR3 protein. A D gene is named only where the DNA matches it firmly. Size is omitted from some rows. Given values are once, few, many or a class for expanded clones.

TRBJ2-2	TRBV28	-	TRBD2	TGTGCCAGCAGTGGATCCTATTCCGGACTAGCGGGGACCGGGGAGCTGTTTTTT	CASSGSYSGLAGTGELFF
TRBJ2-1	TRBV18	-	TRBD2	TGTGCCAGCTCAAGTAGACTAGCGGGAGCCAATGAGCAGTTCTTC	CASSSRLAGANEQFF
TRBJ2-7	TRBV2	-	-	TGTGCCAGCAGTGAACAGCTTTCCGGGAGAAATCGCTTC	CASSEQLSGRNRF
TRBJ2-1	TRBV6-5	-	-	TGTGCCACCCAGGGGCCATTCGAAGGTGAGCAGTTCTTC	CATQGPFEGEQFF
TRBJ2-3	TRBV7-9	-	-	TGTGCCAGCAGCTTAGGATTAGCGGAAACAGATACGCAGTATTTT	CASSLGLAETDTQYF
TRBJ2-7	TRBV25-1	-	TRBD2	TGTGCCAGCAGTGCCCTCGGGGGGGGTCCGCTGATCGAGCAGTACTTC	CASSALGGGPLIEQYF
TRBJ2-7	TRBV28	once	TRBD1	TGTGCCAGCAGTTCAGCCGACAGGGTTGGCGAGCAGTACTTC	CASSSADRVGEQYF
TRBJ2-7	TRBV6-5	-	-	TGTGCCAGCAGCGGGAGAGAGGGGGGGAACGAGCAGTACTTC	CASSGREGGNEQYF
TRBJ1-1	TRBV18	-	-	TGTGCCAGCTCACCACGAGGTCCAGGGGCTAACACTGAAGCTTTCTTT	CASSPRGPGANTEAFF
TRBJ2-1	TRBV6-5	-	-	TGTGCCAGCAGTTACCGGGACTACAATGAGCAGTTCTTC	CASSYRDYNEQFF
TRBJ2-3	TRBV5-1	-	-	TGCGCCAGCAGCTTGGGGGGGAAACTAGCCACAGATACGCAGTATTTT	CASSLGGKLATDTQYF
TRBJ2-1	TRBV2	-	-	TGTGCCAGCCGGGACTCCGCCTACAATGAGCAGTTCTTC	CASRDSAYNEQFF
TRBJ1-1	TRBV2	-	-	TGTGCCAGCAGTGAGCAGGGCTCTGAAGCTTTCTTT	CASSEQGSEAFF
TRBJ2-3	TRBV28	-	TRBD1	TGTGCCAGCAGCATGACAGGGAGTACGCAGTATTTT	CASSMTGSTQYF
TRBJ1-3	TRBV19	-	-	TGTGCCAGTAGTATAGGGGGGCGCTTCCCTGGAAACACCATATATTTT	CASSIGGRFPGNTIYF
TRBJ2-3	TRBV3-1/TRBV3-2	few	TRBD2	TGTGCCAGCAGCCAAGCGGTAATAGCGGGAGGGGAGGATACGCAGTATTTT	CASSQAVIAGGEDTQYF
TRBJ2-1	TRBV6-5	once	-	TGTGCCAGCAGTTACTCGAGCGGGCTCTCCTACAATGAGCAGTTCTTC	CASSYSSGLSYNEQFF
TRBJ2-5	TRBV7-3	once	TRBD2	TGTGCCAGCAGCTTAACGCCGGGCAGGGAGGGTGTCAAGGAGACCCAGTACTTC	CASSLTPGREGVKETQYF
TRBJ1-2	TRBV29-1	once	-	TGCAGCGTTGACAGAAATGGCTACACCTTC	CSVDRNGYTF
TRBJ2-5	TRBV11-2	-	-	TGTGCCAGCAGCTTAGGAGGATCGGGGGACGGGGAAGAGACCCAGTACTTC	CASSLGGSGDGEETQYF
TRBJ1-2	TRBV28	-	-	TGTGCCAGCAGGTCAACAGGGATGTATGGCTACACCTTC	CASRSTGMYGYTF
TRBJ2-3	TRBV7-3	-	-	TGTGCCAGCAGCCCTTCTAGCGCTCCCACAGATACGCAGTATTTT	CASSPSSAPTDTQYF